These T cell receptor beta chains were read from a single sample in a study of blood T cell repertoires in COVID-19. Measured with immunoSEQ multiplex PCR; TCRdb has only the in-frame clones, and not every one. Among around 37,000 clones listed, roughly 70% were seen once. Sequenced sample: peripheral blood. The receptors were sampled from a man aged 65 to 79 with COVID-19, enrolled during active disease. The CDR3 runs from the conserved cysteine through the conserved F or W. The D gene is left open where the match is weak. For some rows the clone size is stated as once, few or many, or as a class when expanded; others skip it.

J gene | D gene | clone size | V gene | CDR3 DNA | CDR3 protein
TRBJ1-5 | NA | NA | TRBV6-5 | TGTGCCAGCAGCTCGGAGCGTCGTCAGCCCCAGCATTTT | CASSSERRQPQHF
TRBJ1-2 | NA | NA | TRBV7-2 | TGTGCCAGCAGCTTAGGAAAGGGGGTAAACTATGGCTACACCTTC | CASSLGKGVNYGYTF
TRBJ1-6 | NA | NA | TRBV6-6 | TGTGCCAGCAGTTCCAGGGAATTTTCACCCCTCCACTTT | CASSSREFSPLHF
TRBJ2-1 | NA | NA | TRBV28 | TGTGCCAGCAGTCCCCACCGGGGAAGCGCCTACAATGAGCAGTTCTTC | CASSPHRGSAYNEQFF
TRBJ1-5 | NA | NA | TRBV7-8 | TGTGCCAGCAGCTTAGCGCCGAGGGGGATCAATCAGCCCCAGCATTTT | CASSLAPRGINQPQHF
TRBJ2-3 | NA | many | TRBV4-2 | TGTGCCAGCAGCCAAGAATCGCGCAGCACAGATACGCAGTATTTT | CASSQESRSTDTQYF
TRBJ2-7 | TRBD2 | NA | TRBV28 | TGTGCCAGCAGTTTAACGCGGGGGAGATACGAGCAGTACTTC | CASSLTRGRYEQYF
TRBJ1-2 | NA | NA | TRBV4-1 | TGCGCCAGCAGCCAGGGGACAAGCTATGGCTACACCTTC | CASSQGTSYGYTF
TRBJ2-7 | NA | NA | TRBV5-1 | TGCGCCAGCAGCTTGGTGGCCGCATCCTACGAGCAGTACTTC | CASSLVAASYEQYF
TRBJ1-2 | TRBD1 | NA | TRBV3-1/TRBV3-2 | TGTGCCAGCAGGTATTGGGACAGGGGGTTTGATGGCTACACCTTC | CASRYWDRGFDGYTF
TRBJ1-5 | TRBD1 | few | TRBV5-6 | TGTGCCAGCAGCTTGTCGGACAGGGGCAATCAGCCCCAGCATTTT | CASSLSDRGNQPQHF
TRBJ1-1 | NA | NA | TRBV30 | TGTGCCTGGGGAAGTAAACAGGGCGCTGAAGCTTTCTTT | CAWGSKQGAEAFF
TRBJ2-1 | TRBD1 | NA | TRBV29-1 | TGCAGCGTTAGTCCTGGCAGGGGGCACGAGCAGTTCTTC | CSVSPGRGHEQFF
TRBJ2-1 | NA | NA | TRBV4-1 | TGCGCCAGCAGCCAAGACCTAGGGGGGGACCGTCGGAATGAGCAGTTCTTC | CASSQDLGGDRRNEQFF
TRBJ2-7 | NA | NA | TRBV7-7 | TGTGCTAGCAGCCCAGGCGGGACCTTCTCCGACGAGCAGTACTTC | CASSPGGTFSDEQYF
TRBJ2-7 | NA | NA | TRBV30 | TGTGCCTGGGACCAGGGGACCTACGAGCAGTACTTC | CAWDQGTYEQYF
TRBJ2-7 | TRBD1 | NA | TRBV18 | TGTGCCAGCTCACAGGACAGGGTCGACGAGCAGTACTTC | CASSQDRVDEQYF
TRBJ1-6 | NA | NA | TRBV2 | TGTGCCAGCAGGGGAAGCCGGGGTGAGAATTCACCCCTCCACTTT | CASRGSRGENSPLHF
TRBJ1-6 | NA | NA | TRBV7-3 | TGTGCCAGCAGCCTACTGCCGCGGAGATCCACGGCCCTTTATAATTCACCCCTCCACTTT | CASSLLPRRSTALYNSPLHF
TRBJ2-3 | NA | once | TRBV9 | TGTGCCAGCAGCGTAACTATTGGTACAGATACGCAGTATTTT | CASSVTIGTDTQYF
TRBJ1-5 | NA | NA | TRBV6-2/TRBV6-3 | TGTGCCAGCAGTACCTTAAAGGGGCAGCCCCAGCATTTT | CASSTLKGQPQHF
TRBJ2-7 | TRBD1 | NA | TRBV18 | TGTGCCAGCTCACCTACCGGGACAGGGGGCCACGAGCAGTACTTC | CASSPTGTGGHEQYF
TRBJ1-4 | TRBD1 | NA | TRBV27 | TGTGCCAGCAGTGCAACCCACAGGGGCCGTAATGAAAAACTGTTTTTT | CASSATHRGRNEKLFF
TRBJ1-6 | TRBD1 | once | TRBV6-5 | TGTGCCAGCAGTTATACAGGGGGCAAAAATTCACCCCTCCACTTT | CASSYTGGKNSPLHF
TRBJ1-1 | NA | NA | TRBV28 | TGTGCCAGCACCCTCCCCCCTGAAGCTTTCTTT | CASTLPPEAFF
TRBJ2-1 | TRBD2 | few | TRBV4-1 | TGCGCCAGCAGCAGCGGGACGGGTTACAATGAGCAGTTCTTC | CASSSGTGYNEQFF
TRBJ1-4 | NA | NA | TRBV5-5 | TGTGCCAGCAGCTCGGGGGCGGGGGCAACTAATGAAAAACTGTTTTTT | CASSSGAGATNEKLFF
TRBJ2-7 | NA | few | TRBV18 | TGTGCCAGCTCTACGGGTGCGCTCAAAGGCTACGAGCAGTACTTC | CASSTGALKGYEQYF
TRBJ1-5 | NA | NA | TRBV5-6 | TGTGCCAGCAGCCTCAGGGGTCACCTCAATCAGCCCCAGCATTTT | CASSLRGHLNQPQHF
TRBJ2-3 | NA | NA | TRBV5-1 | TGCGCCAGCAGCTTGGGGCTAGATACGCAGTATTTT | CASSLGLDTQYF
TRBJ1-2 | NA | NA | TRBV7-9 | TGTGCCAGCAGCAAGACACTCTATGGCTACACCTTC | CASSKTLYGYTF
TRBJ1-5 | NA | NA | TRBV10-3 | TGTGCCATCAGTGCAGGGGACCCTAGCAATCAGCCCCAGCATTTT | CAISAGDPSNQPQHF
TRBJ2-2 | TRBD2 | NA | TRBV5-1 | TGCGCCAGCAGCTTTGCTAGCGGGAGGGCGGACACCGGGGAGCTGTTTTTT | CASSFASGRADTGELFF
TRBJ2-2 | NA | NA | TRBV30 | TGTGCCTGGAGTCGTCTGGGGGAGCTGTTTTTT | CAWSRLGELFF